This T cell receptor (beta chain) comes out of a study of T cells after yellow fever vaccination. Each CDR3 protein is one row after TCRdb ran MiXCR on the 5' RACE reads. This sample has approximately 550,000 distinct CDR3 sequences, with 19% found just once. The CDR3 is 15 amino acids. Between the trimmed V and J ends, which lost 3 bases and 7 bases, there was a span of 16 bases. Germline assignment: CDR1 SGHTA and CDR2 FQGNSA. The origin of this receptor is a man aged 25 to 45 who received the YFV17D yellow fever vaccine. The sequencing used PBMCs, collected 15 days after the yellow fever booster vaccination. The chain employs TRBV7-2 and TRBJ2-1, with unresolved D. In nucleotides, the CDR3 is TGTGCCAGCAGCTTTACCTGGACGACTGGGAATGAGCAGTTCTTC. Translated, it gives CASSFTWTTGNEQFF.